This T cell receptor (beta chain) was documented in a study of OX40 agonist ivuxolimab in advanced cancers. The overall study: Eligibility admitted prior anti-PD-1, anti-PD-L1 or anti-CTLA-4 therapy; around 42% had some. General study results and limits: At 0.1 to 3.0 mg/kg, clonal expansion of CD4+ and CD8+ blood T cells had occurred by week 6.

With regard to this clone: Its antigen remains unknown.

The CDR3 sequence is 16 residues long. CDR1 KGHSH and CDR2 LQKENI come from the germline V gene. V was trimmed by 2 bases and J by 4 bases, leaving 14 bases between them. The assay was immunoSEQ multiplex PCR, and TCRdb's table has in-frame clones only and misses some. This sample has tens of thousands of clones, with 75% to 90% found just once. The sample was CD4+ or CD8+ T cells sorted from blood, taken in a trial of the OX40 agonist ivuxolimab. The chain uses TRBV18 and TRBJ2-2; D remains unclear. This receptor was obtained from an adult with an advanced solid tumor such as melanoma, head and neck, liver or kidney cancer. In nucleotides, the CDR3 is TGTGCCAGCTCACCATCTGGCCTCGGGCGCACCGGGGAGCTGTTTTTT. Its translation: CASSPSGLGRTGELFF.